The 7 T cell receptor beta chains below all came from one sample that was sequenced in a study of molecular identifiers for immune sequencing clone quantification. MiXCR, run by TCRdb on the PCR reads, gives a single entry per CDR3 protein. The sample lists about half a million distinct CDR3 sequences, 20% to 25% seen once, with 0.65% to 0.95% in the top ten. The sequencing sample was made of naive CD8+ T cells from blood, with Jurkat cell RNA spiked in. Subset in this sample: FACS-sorted CD8+CD4-CCR7+CD45RA+ naive T cells. The origin of the receptors is a human donor in good health. Some libraries in this study had Jurkat cell RNA spiked in.

This clonotype has a handful of counts. The chain couples TRBV19 to TRBJ1-1; 8 nucleotides match TRBD1. The CDR3 totals 12 residues. Trimming removed 7 bases from V and 6 bases from J; junction bases left unmatched: 4. Germline V gene data show CDR1 as LNHDA and CDR2 as SQIVND (reference sequence). The CDR3 reads CASIQGVSEAFF. CDR3 in DNA: TGTGCCAGTATACAGGGGGTCTCTGAAGCTTTCTTT.

This chain joins TRBV6-2 or TRBV6-3 and TRBJ2-2; tentative D call: TRBD1 (5 bases). Germline values: CDR1 MNHEY, CDR2 SVGEGT. The CDR3 totals 15 residues. Trimming cost V 6 bases and J 3 bases, with 14 bases left between them. For the CDR3, the DNA is TGTGCCAGCAGGCCCAGACAGACGGACACCGGGGAGCTGTTTTTT. It yields the protein CASRPRQTDTGELFF.

Many counts were recorded for this clonotype. V and J are TRBV28 and TRBJ2-3, with 12 bases fitting TRBD2. The CDR3 sequence is 17 residues long. Trimming at V came to 2 bases and at J to 6 bases, leaving 9 bases not matched to a gene. Germline V gives CDR1 MDHEN, CDR2 SYDVKM. The CDR3 here is CASSLPTSGSGFDTQYF. Written as DNA, the CDR3 is TGTGCCAGCAGTTTACCGACTAGCGGGAGCGGGTTTGATACGCAGTATTTT.

This clonotype has just a few counts. V gene TRBV12-3 or TRBV12-4 combines with J gene TRBJ1-1, with D maybe TRBD1 (6 bases). This CDR3 is built from 14 residues. V was clipped by 6 bases and J by 1 base, with 12 bases between them. The CDR3 region is CASRTRGANTEAFF. The CDR3 DNA reads as TGTGCCAGCAGAACCAGGGGCGCGAACACTGAAGCTTTCTTT.

Only a few counts were recorded for this clonotype. The V gene is TRBV12-3 or TRBV12-4, the J gene TRBJ1-1; TRBD1 matches at 7 bases. The CDR3 is 15 residues long. The V gene end was trimmed by 5 bases and the J gene end by 1 base; junction bases not matched to a gene: 7. The DNA for the CDR3 is TGTGCCAGCAGTCCGCGGACAGGAACGAACACTGAAGCTTTCTTT. It codes for CASSPRTGTNTEAFF.

This clonotype was observed many times. This chain joins TRBV5-1 and TRBJ1-1; tentatively, D is TRBD1 (5 bases). The CDR3 runs to 14 residues. Germline-derived CDR1 and CDR2 are SGHRS and YFSETQ. The ends were cut back, 4 bases at V and 7 bases at J, with 17 bases in the middle. CDR3 sequence (DNA): TGCGCCAGCAGCCCGGACAAGTGGGAAAGTGAAGCTTTCTTT. Residues: CASSPDKWESEAFF.

About this clonotype itself: A read error is possible here, since a much larger clone lies one base away. V and J are TRBV24-1 and TRBJ2-3, with D possibly TRBD2 on 6 matching bases. V lost 2 bases, J lost 4 bases, and 18 bases lay in between. The CDR3 runs to 17 residues. Germline V CDR1 and CDR2: KGHDR, SFDVKD. CDR3 coding DNA: TGTGCCACCAGTGATTCGACGGGGGATGGCTCCGCAGATACGCAGTATTTT. Its translation is CATSDSTGDGSADTQYF.